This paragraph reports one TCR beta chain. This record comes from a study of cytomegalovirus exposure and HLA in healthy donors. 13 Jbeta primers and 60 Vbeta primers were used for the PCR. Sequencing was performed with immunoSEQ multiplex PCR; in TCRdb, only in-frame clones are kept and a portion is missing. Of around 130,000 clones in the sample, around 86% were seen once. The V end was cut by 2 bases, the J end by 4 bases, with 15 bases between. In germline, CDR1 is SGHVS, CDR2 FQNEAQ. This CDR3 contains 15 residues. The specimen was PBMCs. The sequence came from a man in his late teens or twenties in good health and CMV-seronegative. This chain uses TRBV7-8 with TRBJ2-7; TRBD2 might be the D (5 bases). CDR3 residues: CASSLQAVGEYEQYF. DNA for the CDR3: TGTGCCAGCAGCTTACAAGCCGTCGGGGAATACGAGCAGTACTTC.